Each of the 31 T cell receptor beta chains below was sequenced from the same sample in a study of CD8 T cells in Susac syndrome. When the RNA was reverse transcribed, random hexamers were used with an input of about 0.45 to 1 ug. TCRdb re-called the immunoSEQ multiplex PCR reads through MiXCR, storing one row per CDR3 protein. The sample has 120,000 or so distinct CDR3 sequences, 85% to 95% seen once. The sample taken for sequencing was CD4+ T cells from PBMCs. These receptors originate from a human donor in good health.

The chain uses TRBV30 and TRBJ2-1, with 7 bases that match TRBD2. With 4 bases clipped from V and 5 bases from J, the junction kept 8 bases outside the gene matches. The CDR3 runs to 14 residues. Germline-derived CDR1 and CDR2 are GTSNPN and SVGIG (reference sequence). Here the CDR3 reads CAWKGRARNNEQFF. The CDR3 bases are TGTGCCTGGAAAGGGAGGGCCCGAAACAATGAGCAGTTCTTC. Combining the CDR3 with reference TRBV30 and TRBJ2-1 gives the whole variable domain SQTIHQWPATLVQPVGSPLSLECTVEGTSNPNLYWYRQAAGRGLQLLFYSVGIGQISSEVPQNLSASRPQDRQFILSSKKLLLSDSGFYLCAWKGRARNNEQFFGPGTRLTVL.

This clonotype was counted a few times. The chain employs TRBV20-1 and TRBJ2-1; 12 bases are shared with TRBD2. V was clipped by 2 bases and J by 9 bases; unmatched bases: 2. The CDR3 is 13 amino acids. The germline V gene encodes CDR1 DFQATT and CDR2 SNEGSKA (reference sequence). CDR3: CSARRLAGVEQFF. The CDR3 nucleotides are TGCAGTGCTAGACGACTAGCGGGAGTTGAGCAGTTCTTC.

As for this clonotype: Sequence at one end of the junction differs from germline and may be a read error. The chain uses TRBV7-7 and TRBJ2-1, with 9 bases lining up with TRBD1. From germline, CDR1 is SSHAT and CDR2 FNYEAQ (reference sequence). The CDR3 is 15 amino acids. Here the CDR3 reads CASSYGQGSYNEQFF. The CDR3 DNA sequence: TGTGCTAGCAGCTACGGACAGGGGTCCTACAATGAGCAGTTCTTC.

The chain couples TRBV7-6 to TRBJ2-7; D possibly corresponds to TRBD2 (6 bases). The germline V and J ends were trimmed by 1 base and 1 base, with 11 bases remaining between them. CDR3 length: 15 amino acids. Germline CDR1 is SGHVS and CDR2 is FNYEAQ. In DNA, the CDR3 is TGTGCCAGCAGCTTAGATGCGGGGAAATCCTACGAGCAGTACTTC. Translated, it gives CASSLDAGKSYEQYF. The full variable domain, with the rest looked up from reference TRBV7-6 and TRBJ2-7, is GAGVSQSPRYKVTKRGQDVALRCDPISGHVSLYWYRQALGQGPEFLTYFNYEAQQDKSGLPNDRFSAERPEGSISTLTIQRTEQRDSAMYRCASSLDAGKSYEQYFGPGTRLTVT.

The chain joins TRBV3-1 to TRBJ2-7, with D possibly being TRBD2 (5 bases). Germline CDR1 LGHDT, CDR2 YNNKEL (reference sequence). Deletions cut 4 bases from V and 4 bases from J, with 14 bases between. This CDR3 comprises 14 residues. The CDR3 bases are TGTGCCAGCAGCCGCCGGAACCTAGCTTACGAGCAGTACTTC. Translating it yields CASSRRNLAYEQYF.

This chain joins TRBV5-1 and TRBJ2-3; D not certain. V was shortened by 0 bases and J by 3 bases, with 5 bases between the two germline ends. Germline V lookup: CDR1 SGHRS, CDR2 YFSETQ. CDR3 length equals 13 residues. CDR3 nucleotide sequence: TGCGCCAGCAGCTTGGCAGAGACAGATACGCAGTATTTT. The encoded protein is CASSLAETDTQYF.

This clonotype was picked up one time. The chain carries TRBV9 and TRBJ2-2; D not certain. CDR1 is SGDLS and CDR2 is YYNGEE in the germline V gene. Trimming stripped 0 bases from V and 5 bases from J, with 8 bases between. This CDR3 is built from 14 residues. The CDR3 sequence: CASSVVSGTGELFF. In DNA form, the CDR3 reads TGTGCCAGCAGCGTAGTTAGTGGGACCGGGGAGCTGTTTTTT.

The chain links TRBV6-4 to TRBJ1-1; no definite D call. CDR1 and CDR2 from the germline V gene are MRHNA and SNTAGT. This CDR3 is built from 13 residues. Trimming removed 3 bases at V and 8 bases at J, with 13 bases between. CDR3 DNA sequence: TGTGCCAGCAGTGAACCGACACGGAGGGAAGCTTTCTTT. This gives the protein CASSEPTRREAFF.

The chain has TRBV5-1 and TRBJ2-2; 11 nucleotides line up with TRBD2. Germline trimming cut 3 bases from V and 8 bases from J; bases unmatched to any gene: 15. CDR1 SGHRS and CDR2 YFSETQ come from the germline V gene. The CDR3 extends over 18 amino acids. Here the CDR3 DNA reads TGCGCCAGCAGCTCCCTCGTTACTAGCGGGAGTAAGGCGGGGGAGCTGTTTTTT. Protein: CASSSLVTSGSKAGELFF. Together with reference TRBV5-1 and TRBJ2-2, the CDR3 gives the full variable domain: KAGVTQTPRYLIKTRGQQVTLSCSPISGHRSVSWYQQTPGQGLQFLFEYFSETQRNKGNFPGRFSGRQFSNSRSEMNVSTLELGDSALYLCASSSLVTSGSKAGELFFGEGSRLTVL.

The CDR3 spells CASSSGVGLATDTQYF. As DNA, the CDR3 is TGTGCCAGCAGTTCGGGGGTCGGACTAGCAACAGATACGCAGTATTTT. The rearrangement uses TRBV7-2 and TRBJ2-3; 8 bases line up with TRBD2. V lost 6 bases, J lost 3 bases, and 11 bases stayed unmatched. The CDR3 is 16 amino acids. The germline CDR1 and CDR2 sequences are SGHTA and FQGNSA.

The rearrangement joins TRBV13 to TRBJ2-7; D possibly uses TRBD1 or TRBD2 (7 bases each). The V gene's germline CDR1 is PRHDT and CDR2 FYEKMQ (reference sequence). The V end was cut by 5 bases, the J end by 4 bases, with 18 bases between. This CDR3 comprises 15 residues. For the CDR3, the DNA is TGTGCCAGCAGCGATCAGGGGGGGAGCCCGTACGAGCAGTACTTC. Translating gives CASSDQGGSPYEQYF.

The chain is built from TRBV6-6 and TRBJ2-5, with D perhaps TRBD2 (6 bases). Germline assignment: CDR1 MNHNY and CDR2 SVGAGI (reference sequence). The CDR3 totals 15 residues. V was trimmed by 0 bases and J by 5 bases, leaving 13 bases between them. The CDR3 region is CASSYSTGVGETQYF. In DNA form, the CDR3 reads TGTGCCAGCAGTTACTCGACGGGAGTGGGGGAGACCCAGTACTTC.

The V call is TRBV12-3 or TRBV12-4, the J call TRBJ1-1; tentative D call: TRBD1 (5 bases). The V and J ends lost 6 bases and 0 bases respectively, with 14 bases between them. The CDR3 is 15 residues long. In DNA form, the CDR3 reads TGTGCCAGCAGGGTGAGGGGACCCATGAACACTGAAGCTTTCTTT. Amino acid sequence: CASRVRGPMNTEAFF.

The CDR3 sequence: CASSSGSGSWFEQYF. The CDR3 DNA is TGTGCCAGCAGCTCTGGGAGCGGGAGCTGGTTCGAGCAGTACTTC. The chain couples TRBV5-4 to TRBJ2-7; 8 nucleotides align to TRBD2. The V and J ends lost 3 bases and 6 bases, in that order; junction bases with no gene match: 11. Germline V gene sequence: CDR1 SGHNT, CDR2 YYREEE (reference sequence). This CDR3 contains 15 residues.

The chain joins TRBV6-2 or TRBV6-3 to TRBJ2-3, with a weak D call TRBD2 (6 bases). Trimming took off 2 bases at V and 1 base at J, with 13 bases between the two ends. The CDR3 extends over 16 amino acids. Germline CDR1 and CDR2: MNHEY and SVGEGT. DNA of the CDR3: TGTGCCAGCAGTTACCAGTTTCGCGGGGGCACAGATACGCAGTATTTT. Its protein product is CASSYQFRGGTDTQYF.

The chain joins TRBV3-1 to TRBJ2-7, with 9 positions matching TRBD2. The junction had 2 bases not matched to a gene; V was cut back by 1 base and J by 4 bases. The CDR3 sequence is 14 residues long. CDR1 and CDR2 from the germline V gene are LGHDT and YNNKEL (reference sequence). The CDR3 reads CASSQGLAVYEQYF. The CDR3 DNA sequence: TGTGCCAGCAGCCAAGGACTAGCGGTTTACGAGCAGTACTTC.

The chain carries TRBV20-1 and TRBJ2-1; 12 bases are shared with TRBD2. This CDR3 has 15 amino acids. J gave up 5 bases and V 6 bases, and 8 bases lay outside the gene matches. Germline assignment: CDR1 DFQATT and CDR2 SNEGSKA (reference sequence). The CDR3 bases are TGCAGTGCGACGACTAGCGGGAGTTGGGACAATGAGCAGTTCTTC. Its protein is CSATTSGSWDNEQFF.

This clonotype was counted a single time. V and J are TRBV15 and TRBJ1-1, with D possibly TRBD1 on 6 matching bases. This CDR3 contains 14 residues. Trimming pared 0 bases from V and 4 bases from J, leaving 9 bases between. Germline V CDR1 and CDR2: LNHNV, YYDKDF (reference sequence). In DNA form, the CDR3 reads TGTGCCACCAGCAGAGATCCAGGGGTCACTGAAGCTTTCTTT. Encoded protein: CATSRDPGVTEAFF.

This clonotype came up once. DNA of the CDR3: TGCAGCGTGTACAGGGGAGAGACCCAGTACTTC. It specifies CSVYRGETQYF. J is TRBJ2-5 and V is TRBV29-1, with 7 bases matching TRBD1. Germline lookup yields CDR1 SQVTM and CDR2 ANQGSEA. The CDR3 is made up of 11 amino acids. J was trimmed by 4 bases and V by 6 bases; bases with no gene match: 2.

J is TRBJ1-5 and V is TRBV11-2; D is unresolved. Germline values: CDR1 SGHAT, CDR2 FQNNGV. V lost 0 bases, J lost 7 bases, and 7 bases lay in between. The CDR3 loop spans 13 amino acids. DNA of the CDR3: TGTGCCAGCAGCTTAGATCATGGGCAGCCCCAGCATTTT. It specifies CASSLDHGQPQHF.

This clonotype came up once. The chain recombines TRBV29-1 with TRBJ2-3; 7 bases agree with TRBD1. Germline CDR1 and CDR2: SQVTM and ANQGSEA. The CDR3 has 13 amino acids. The V segment lost 6 bases and the J segment 6 bases; nucleotides outside the gene matches: 9. CDR3 sequence (DNA): TGCAGCGTCGCTGAGGGGGCGTCTGATACGCAGTATTTT. Its protein product is CSVAEGASDTQYF.

This chain connects TRBV20-1 to TRBJ1-1; 8 bases are shared with TRBD1. The germline V gene encodes CDR1 DFQATT and CDR2 SNEGSKA (reference sequence). The CDR3 has 12 amino acids. The V gene end was trimmed by 5 bases and the J gene end by 7 bases; junction bases not matched to a gene: 6. The chain's CDR3 is CSASGQGNEAFF. The CDR3 region has the DNA TGCAGTGCTTCCGGACAGGGAAATGAAGCTTTCTTT.

The chain combines TRBV4-1 with TRBJ2-2; 12 nucleotides match TRBD2. The CDR3 has 23 residues. V trimming: 2 bases; J trimming: 5 bases; junction bases outside the gene matches: 24. The germline V gene has CDR1 MGHRA and CDR2 YSYEKL. This CDR3 is CASSQSRLAGVQRSGGRTGELFF. CDR3 nucleotide sequence: TGCGCCAGCAGCCAATCCCGACTAGCGGGAGTTCAGAGGAGCGGTGGGAGGACCGGGGAGCTGTTTTTT.

The V call is TRBV5-1, the J call TRBJ2-1, with D perhaps matching TRBD1 (6 bases). CDR3 length: 16 residues. The germline gives CDR1 SGHRS, CDR2 YFSETQ. V was trimmed by 3 bases and J by 4 bases, leaving 17 bases between them. CDR3 in DNA: TGCGCCAGCAGCTCGGGACATCCCTCTCTATACAATGAGCAGTTCTTC. It encodes CASSSGHPSLYNEQFF.

This chain's CDR3 is CASSSGTTNEKLFF. The CDR3 DNA is TGTGCCAGCAGTTCCGGGACAACTAATGAAAAACTGTTTTTT. The J gene is TRBJ1-4, the V gene TRBV28; no definite D call. Germline lookup yields CDR1 MDHEN and CDR2 SYDVKM. This CDR3 is built from 14 residues. Trimming took 4 bases from V and 0 from J, leaving 6 bases between them. Together with reference TRBV28 and TRBJ1-4, the CDR3 gives the full variable domain: DVKVTQSSRYLVKRTGEKVFLECVQDMDHENMFWYRQDPGLGLRLIYFSYDVKMKEKGDIPEGYSVSREKKERFSLILESASTNQTSMYLCASSSGTTNEKLFFGSGTQLSVL.

The genes are TRBV20-1 and TRBJ1-1; 8 bases fit TRBD1. Germline assignment: CDR1 DFQATT and CDR2 SNEGSKA (reference sequence). This CDR3 comprises 16 residues. With 6 bases clipped from V and 5 bases from J, the junction kept 17 bases outside the gene matches. The CDR3: CSATGTGPTRRTEAFF. As DNA, the CDR3 is TGCAGTGCCACCGGGACAGGACCCACTCGGAGGACTGAAGCTTTCTTT.

The chain employs TRBV19 and TRBJ2-1; 8 nucleotides line up with TRBD2. The CDR3 has 15 residues. Per germline, CDR1 LNHDA and CDR2 SQIVND (reference sequence). V shed 1 base and J 4 bases; nucleotides not matched to a gene: 3. The CDR3 sequence: CASSIGGTRYNEQFF. The CDR3 nucleotides are TGTGCCAGTAGTATAGGAGGGACTAGGTACAATGAGCAGTTCTTC.

V is TRBV6-2 or TRBV6-3 and J is TRBJ2-3, with TRBD2 matching over 8 bases. This CDR3 comprises 18 residues. Germline V lookup: CDR1 MNHEY, CDR2 SVGEGT. The V segment lost 4 bases and the J segment 0 bases; nucleotides outside the gene matches: 12. DNA for the CDR3: TGTGCCAGCAGTTCCGCACGGACTAGCCTCCTGAGCACAGATACGCAGTATTTT. This codes for CASSSARTSLLSTDTQYF.

V and J are TRBV3-1 and TRBJ2-1, with 11 bases fitting TRBD2. The V and J ends lost 4 bases and 9 bases, in that order; junction bases with no gene match: 11. Germline V lookup: CDR1 LGHDT, CDR2 YNNKEL (reference sequence). The CDR3 spans 16 residues. The CDR3 coding sequence is TGTGCCAGCAGCCTCAGAGGTAGCGGGAGGGCCAGTGAGCAGTTCTTC. It yields the protein CASSLRGSGRASEQFF.

The chain combines TRBV28 with TRBJ1-2, with D unresolved. Germline V gene data show CDR1 as MDHEN and CDR2 as SYDVKM. The CDR3 has 11 amino acids. V was pared by 4 bases and J by 4 bases, with 4 bases between. CDR3 in amino acids: CASSSSYGYTF. CDR3 nucleotide sequence: TGTGCCAGCAGTTCAAGCTATGGCTACACCTTC.

This clonotype appeared a few times. V and J are TRBV7-2 and TRBJ2-1; a possible D gene is TRBD1 (6 bases). Trimming shortened V by 2 bases and J by 5 bases, and 10 bases separated the two germline ends. Germline CDR1 and CDR2: SGHTA and FQGNSA. This CDR3 region has 14 residues. The CDR3 DNA is TGTGCCAGCAGCTTACGGCAGGGGAACAATGAGCAGTTCTTC. This gives the protein CASSLRQGNNEQFF.